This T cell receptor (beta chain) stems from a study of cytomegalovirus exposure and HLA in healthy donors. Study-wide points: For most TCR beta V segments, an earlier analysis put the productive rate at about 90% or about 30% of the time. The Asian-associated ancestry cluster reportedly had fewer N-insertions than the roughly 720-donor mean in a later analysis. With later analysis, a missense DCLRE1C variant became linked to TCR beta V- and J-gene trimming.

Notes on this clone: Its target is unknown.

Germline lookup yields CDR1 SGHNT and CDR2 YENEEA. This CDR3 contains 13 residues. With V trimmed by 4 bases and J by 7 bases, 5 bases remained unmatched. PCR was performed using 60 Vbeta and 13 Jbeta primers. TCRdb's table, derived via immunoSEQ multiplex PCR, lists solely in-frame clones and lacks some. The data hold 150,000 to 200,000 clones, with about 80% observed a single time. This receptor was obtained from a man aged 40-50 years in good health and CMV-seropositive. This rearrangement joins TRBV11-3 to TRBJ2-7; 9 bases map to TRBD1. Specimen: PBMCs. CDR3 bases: TGTGCCAGCAGCTGGGGACAGGGTCGGGAGCAGTACTTC. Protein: CASSWGQGREQYF. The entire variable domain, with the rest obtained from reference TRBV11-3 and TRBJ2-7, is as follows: EAGVVQSPRYKIIEKKQPVAFWCNPISGHNTLYWYLQNLGQGPELLIRYENEEAVDDSQLPKDRFSAERLKGVDSTLKIQPAELGDSAVYLCASSWGQGREQYFGPGTRLTVT.